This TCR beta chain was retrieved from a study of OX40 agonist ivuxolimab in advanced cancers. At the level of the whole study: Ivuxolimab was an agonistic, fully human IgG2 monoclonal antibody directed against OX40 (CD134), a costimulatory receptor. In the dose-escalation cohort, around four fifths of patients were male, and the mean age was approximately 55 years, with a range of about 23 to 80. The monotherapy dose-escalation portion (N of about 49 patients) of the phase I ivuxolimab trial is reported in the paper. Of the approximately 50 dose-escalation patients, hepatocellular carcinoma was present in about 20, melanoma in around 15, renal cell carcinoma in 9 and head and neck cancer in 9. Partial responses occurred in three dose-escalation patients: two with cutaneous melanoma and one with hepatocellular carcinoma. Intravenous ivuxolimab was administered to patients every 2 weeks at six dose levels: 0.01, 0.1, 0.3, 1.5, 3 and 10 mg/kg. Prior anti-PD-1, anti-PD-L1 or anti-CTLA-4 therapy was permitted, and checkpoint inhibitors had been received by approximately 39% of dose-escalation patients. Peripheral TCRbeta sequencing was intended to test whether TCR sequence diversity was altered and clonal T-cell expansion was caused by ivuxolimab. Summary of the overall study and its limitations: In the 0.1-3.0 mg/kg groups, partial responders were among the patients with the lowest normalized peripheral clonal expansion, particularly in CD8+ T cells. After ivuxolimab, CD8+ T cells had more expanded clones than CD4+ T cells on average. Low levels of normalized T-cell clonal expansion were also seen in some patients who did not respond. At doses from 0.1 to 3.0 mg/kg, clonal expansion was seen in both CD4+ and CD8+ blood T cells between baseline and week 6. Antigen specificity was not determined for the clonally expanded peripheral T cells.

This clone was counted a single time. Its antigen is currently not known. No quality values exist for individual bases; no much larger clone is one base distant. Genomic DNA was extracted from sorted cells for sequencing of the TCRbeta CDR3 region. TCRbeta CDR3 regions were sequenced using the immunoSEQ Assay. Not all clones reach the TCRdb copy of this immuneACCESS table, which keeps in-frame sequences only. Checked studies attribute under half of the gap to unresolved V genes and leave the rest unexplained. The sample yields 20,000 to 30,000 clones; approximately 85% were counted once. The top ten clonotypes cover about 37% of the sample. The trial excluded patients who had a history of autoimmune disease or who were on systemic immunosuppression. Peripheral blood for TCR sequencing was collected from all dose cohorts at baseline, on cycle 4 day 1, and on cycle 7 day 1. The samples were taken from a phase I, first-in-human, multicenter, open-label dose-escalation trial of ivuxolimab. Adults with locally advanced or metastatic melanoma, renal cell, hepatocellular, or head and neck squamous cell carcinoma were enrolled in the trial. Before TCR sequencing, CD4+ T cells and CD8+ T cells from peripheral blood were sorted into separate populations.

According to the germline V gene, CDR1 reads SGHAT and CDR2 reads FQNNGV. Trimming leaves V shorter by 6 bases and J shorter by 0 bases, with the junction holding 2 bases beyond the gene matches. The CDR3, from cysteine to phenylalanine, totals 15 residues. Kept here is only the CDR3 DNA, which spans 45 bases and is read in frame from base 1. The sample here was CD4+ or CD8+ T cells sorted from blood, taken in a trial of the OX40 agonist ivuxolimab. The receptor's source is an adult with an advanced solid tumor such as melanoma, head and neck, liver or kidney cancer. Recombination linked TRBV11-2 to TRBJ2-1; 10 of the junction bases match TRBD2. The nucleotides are TGTGCCAGCAGTTCTAGCGGGAGCTCCTACAATGAGCAGTTCTTC. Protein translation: CASSSSGSSYNEQFF.